One sample yielded the 14 T cell receptor beta chains listed below, sequenced in a study of early T cells in non-severe SARS-CoV-2 infection. From the 5' RACE reads, TCRdb called clonotypes with MiXCR, one entry per CDR3 protein. This table holds about 18,000 distinct CDR3 sequences, 5.9% found once. Sequencing input: whole blood. The receptors were sampled from an adult who was a healthcare worker with PCR-confirmed SARS-CoV-2 infection or an uninfected control (not recorded which).

This sequence joins TRBV7-6 and TRBJ1-1; tentative D call: TRBD1 (5 bases). The CDR3 length is 12 residues. V lost 4 bases, J lost 5 bases, and 8 bases lay in between. Germline CDR1 and CDR2: SGHVS and FNYEAQ. The CDR3 DNA sequence: TGTGCCAGCAGCTCGGGGGAGACTGAAGCTTTCTTT. Amino acid sequence: CASSSGETEAFF.

This clonotype was observed many times. This rearrangement joins TRBV21-1 to TRBJ2-7; the table's D gene call, TRBD2, was not cross checked with the DNA. TRBV21-1 is classified as a pseudogene. There are 14 residues in the CDR3. The CDR3 sequence: CASSSITPPPEQYF. In DNA, the CDR3 is TGTGCCAGCAGCTCGATAACACCTCCTCCCGAGCAGTACTTC.

Many counts were recorded for this clonotype. The chain has TRBV7-9 and TRBJ2-1; D is ambiguous. V lost 3 bases to trimming and J lost 3 bases, with 15 bases between them. The CDR3 totals 16 residues. In germline, CDR1 is SEHNR, CDR2 FQNEAQ (reference sequence). CDR3 bases: TGTGCCAGCAGCTTGTTAAATTTAACTTACTACAATGAGCAGTTCTTC. It translates to CASSLLNLTYYNEQFF.

This clonotype showed up many times. The V call is TRBV5-6, the J call TRBJ2-7; maybe TRBD1 (5 bases). Germline CDR1 SGHDT, CDR2 YYEEEE. V lost 4 bases and J 0 bases, leaving 14 bases between the germline ends. CDR3 length equals 15 residues. CDR3 residues: CASSDWGRSSYEQYF. The DNA of the CDR3 is TGTGCCAGCAGCGATTGGGGCAGGTCCTCCTACGAGCAGTACTTC.

At least ten counts were recorded for this clonotype. The chain uses TRBV20-1 and TRBJ1-2, with no clear D. CDR3 length equals 13 residues. V lost 6 bases and J 4 bases, leaving 15 bases between the germline ends. Germline CDR1 is DFQATT and CDR2 is SNEGSKA (reference sequence). As DNA, the CDR3 is TGCAGTGCAAAGCTTTCGGGGTCCTATGGCTACACCTTC. Translating gives CSAKLSGSYGYTF.

This clonotype was found many times. The chain links TRBV11-2 to TRBJ2-1; D not certain. The V and J ends lost 0 bases and 9 bases respectively, with 9 bases between them. Germline values: CDR1 SGHAT, CDR2 FQNNGV. The CDR3 extends over 13 amino acids. CDR3: CASSLDLRSEQFF. Here the CDR3 DNA reads TGTGCCAGCAGCTTAGATCTCCGGAGTGAGCAGTTCTTC.

This clonotype has just a few counts. The rearrangement links TRBV18 to TRBJ2-7, with TRBD2 identical over 8 bases. The germline CDR1 and CDR2 sequences are KGHSH and LQKENI. V lost 0 bases to trimming and J lost 7 bases; unmatched junction nucleotides: 8. The CDR3 extends over 15 amino acids. The CDR3 DNA is TGTGCCAGCTCACCACCGGGCGGGGGGCTAGGAGAGCAGTACTTC. Amino acid sequence: CASSPPGGGLGEQYF.

This clonotype was observed a few times. A much larger clone lies a single base off, so this may be a read error. This sequence joins TRBV24-1 and TRBJ1-1; 7 bases line up with TRBD1. Per the germline V gene, CDR1 is KGHDR and CDR2 is SFDVKD. The CDR3 consists of 13 residues. Written as DNA, the CDR3 is TGTGCCACTCGACAGGGCATGAACTCTGAAGCTTTCTTT. Translation gives CATRQGMNSEAFF.

This clonotype was observed at least ten times. This chain links TRBV27 with TRBJ1-2; TRBD1 might be the D (5 bases). V was cut by 2 bases and J by 4 bases, with 11 bases left in between. The CDR3 loop spans 14 amino acids. Germline V gene data show CDR1 as MNHEY and CDR2 as SMNVEV (reference sequence). The DNA for the CDR3 is TGTGCCAGCAGTTTACAGTGGGGCAGCTATGGCTACACCTTC. This gives the protein CASSLQWGSYGYTF.

CDR3 sequence (DNA): TGTGCCAGTAGTGGGAACCTGGATGAGACCCAGTACTTC. It yields the protein CASSGNLDETQYF. V and J are TRBV19 and TRBJ2-5; D remains unclear. CDR3 length equals 13 residues. In germline, CDR1 is LNHDA, CDR2 SQIVND (reference sequence). Deletions cut 5 bases from V and 5 bases from J, with 12 bases between.

This clonotype was found a few times. This rearrangement joins TRBV2 to TRBJ2-7; D perhaps matches TRBD1 (6 bases). The V gene's germline CDR1 is SNHLY and CDR2 FYNNEI. The CDR3 runs to 14 residues. V was cut by 6 bases and J by 4 bases, with 16 bases left in between. The CDR3 region has the DNA TGTGCCAGCAGCCACGGGACACATGGGTACGAGCAGTACTTC. This gives the protein CASSHGTHGYEQYF. Looking up the rest from reference TRBV2 and TRBJ2-7 gives the full variable domain: EPEVTQTPSHQVTQMGQEVILRCVPISNHLYFYWYRQILGQKVEFLVSFYNNEISEKSEIFDDQFSVERPDGSNFTLKIRSTKLEDSAMYFCASSHGTHGYEQYFGPGTRLTVT.

This clonotype appeared a few times. This chain uses TRBV19 with TRBJ2-7; D is perhaps TRBD2 (6 bases). The V gene's germline CDR1 is LNHDA and CDR2 SQIVND (reference sequence). Trimming left V 6 bases short and J 0 bases short, with 12 bases between. This CDR3 has 14 residues. The CDR3 DNA is TGTGCCAGTAGCCCGCGGGGAAGCTCCTACGAGCAGTACTTC. Its translation: CASSPRGSSYEQYF.

This clonotype was seen at least ten times. V usage is TRBV4-1 and J usage is TRBJ1-2; TRBD1 agrees at 8 bases. Per the germline V gene, CDR1 is MGHRA and CDR2 is YSYEKL. The CDR3 spans 18 residues. V was pared by 1 base and J by 2 bases, with 12 bases of the junction left unmatched. In nucleotides, the CDR3 is TGCGCCAGCAGCCAAGGGGTCAGGGGGCCCTCCCGGAACTATGGCTACACCTTC. Translation: CASSQGVRGPSRNYGYTF.

This clonotype was seen at least ten times. The gene calls are TRBV18 and TRBJ1-1; D not certain. The CDR3 spans 14 residues. Germline CDR1 KGHSH, CDR2 LQKENI. V lost 3 bases and J lost 1, with 9 bases in between. The CDR3 spells CASSPGVTNTEAFF. For the CDR3, the DNA is TGTGCCAGCTCACCCGGCGTCACGAACACTGAAGCTTTCTTT.